The clone carrying this T cell receptor beta chain came up a few times. The V end was cut by 0 bases, the J end by 4 bases, with 21 bases between. The CDR3 extends over 18 amino acids. The germline V gene encodes CDR1 LGHDT and CDR2 YNNKEL (reference sequence). The data originate from a study of blood T cells in healthy people across ages. For the second PCR, which ran for about 7 to 11 cycles, a sample-barcoded 5' primer and a J-beta primer mix were used. TCRdb redid the calling of the 5' RACE reads with MiXCR, one entry per CDR3 protein. Of fewer than 1,200,000 distinct CDR3 sequences in the sample, approximately 26% were seen once. This same sample was also part of a study on T cells of mothers and their children.

The gene calls are TRBV3-1 and TRBJ2-5; D assignment may be TRBD1 or TRBD2 (6 bases each). The origin of this receptor is a girl aged 2 to 10 in good health. The sequencing sample was made of blood. The CDR3 DNA reads TGTGCCAGCAGCCAAGATGGAGGAGGGGGACCCGTAGGAGAGACCCAGTACTTC. Translated, it gives CASSQDGGGGPVGETQYF.